A single sample gave rise to the 27 T cell receptor beta chains below, sequenced in a study of CD8 T cell repertoires and HIV-1 epitope variants. No antigen is known for these receptors. Sequencing used immunoSEQ multiplex PCR; TCRdb keeps in-frame clones, though not all of them. The data show roughly 4,600 clones, with 70% seen just once and about 40% held by the top ten. Specimen: cultured CD8+ T cells derived from PBMCs. These receptors came from a male donor with HIV.

The chain has TRBV28 and TRBJ1-2, with D hard to call. The CDR3 contains 14 residues. Trimming shortened V by 3 bases and J by 1 base, and 9 bases separated the two germline ends. CDR1 MDHEN and CDR2 SYDVKM come from the germline V gene. The CDR3, as DNA: TGTGCCAGCAGTTTCCCCGATGGTAACTATGGCTACACCTTC. Amino acid sequence: CASSFPDGNYGYTF.

This chain's CDR3 is CVGQFMNTEAFF. Here the CDR3 DNA reads TGTGTAGGGCAGTTCATGAACACTGAAGCTTTCTTT. The chain recombines TRBV7-9 with TRBJ1-1; D is undetermined. The CDR3 contains 12 residues. From germline, CDR1 is SEHNR and CDR2 FQNEAQ (reference sequence).

This clone was found a few times. The chain has TRBV28 and TRBJ1-1; D is ambiguous. The CDR3 extends over 14 amino acids. V was pared by 6 bases and J by 1 base, with 12 bases between. Germline lookup yields CDR1 MDHEN and CDR2 SYDVKM. The CDR3 loop reads CASRPPLQNTEAFF. The CDR3 DNA follows: TGTGCCAGCAGGCCCCCCCTCCAGAACACTGAAGCTTTCTTT.

Relative to its sample, this clone is large. The rearrangement uses TRBV6-1 and TRBJ2-7; TRBD1 matches at 9 bases. Germline CDR1 reads MNHNS; CDR2 reads SASEGT. CDR3 size: 14 residues. V lost 6 bases, J lost 0 bases, and 3 bases stayed unmatched. The CDR3 DNA sequence: TGTGCCAGCAGACAGGGGGCTTCCTCCTACGAGCAGTACTTC. Translation: CASRQGASSYEQYF.

The J gene is TRBJ2-2, the V gene TRBV6-4, with D possibly called TRBD1 or TRBD2 (5 bases each). Looked up from germline, CDR1 is MRHNA and CDR2 is SNTAGT. The CDR3 has 13 residues. V was trimmed by 3 bases and J by 3 bases, leaving 5 bases between them. DNA for the CDR3: TGTGCCAGCAGTGAGGGGGACACCGGGGAGCTGTTTTTT. Encoded protein: CASSEGDTGELFF.

This clone is deemed medium-sized. The chain combines TRBV28 with TRBJ1-1; D is undetermined. Per the germline V gene, CDR1 is MDHEN and CDR2 is SYDVKM. Between the trimmed V and J ends, which lost 1 base and 8 bases, there was a span of 11 bases. The CDR3 extends over 13 amino acids. CDR3 protein: CASSLLGSGEAFF. As DNA, the CDR3 is TGTGCCAGCAGTTTATTGGGCTCGGGGGAAGCTTTCTTT. Together with reference TRBV28 and TRBJ1-1, the CDR3 gives the full variable domain: DVKVTQSSRYLVKRTGEKVFLECVQDMDHENMFWYRQDPGLGLRLIYFSYDVKMKEKGDIPEGYSVSREKKERFSLILESASTNQTSMYLCASSLLGSGEAFFGQGTRLTVV.

J is TRBJ1-2 and V is TRBV10-3; TRBD1 matches at 8 bases. CDR1 is ENHRY, CDR2 SYGVKD, per germline. The CDR3 consists of 15 residues. Unmatched junction bases numbered 7, after V lost 3 bases and J lost 4 bases. The CDR3 DNA reads TGTGCCATCAGTGAATTTACCGGGACAGGCTATGGCTACACCTTC. Translation: CAISEFTGTGYGYTF.

This rearrangement joins TRBV28 to TRBJ2-7; TRBD1 agrees at 11 bases. The V and J ends lost 1 base and 4 bases, in that order; junction bases with no gene match: 3. The CDR3 extends over 15 amino acids. CDR1 is MDHEN, CDR2 SYDVKM, per germline. The CDR3 DNA follows: TGTGCCAGCAGTTTATCTGGACAGGGGGCTTACGAGCAGTACTTC. Its translation: CASSLSGQGAYEQYF.

The gene calls are TRBV2 and TRBJ2-1; TRBD1 is a possible D gene (5 bases). The length of the CDR3 is 17 residues. From germline, CDR1 is SNHLY and CDR2 FYNNEI. V dropped 6 bases and J dropped 4 bases, with 22 bases sitting between them. The CDR3, as DNA: TGTGCCAGCAGCCCCAGTCACAGGAACCGTCCTTACAATGAGCAGTTCTTC. It is translated as CASSPSHRNRPYNEQFF. Looking up the rest from reference TRBV2 and TRBJ2-1 gives the full variable domain: EPEVTQTPSHQVTQMGQEVILRCVPISNHLYFYWYRQILGQKVEFLVSFYNNEISEKSEIFDDQFSVERPDGSNFTLKIRSTKLEDSAMYFCASSPSHRNRPYNEQFFGPGTRLTVL.

This chain uses TRBV5-5 with TRBJ1-1; D remains ambiguous. Looked up from germline, CDR1 is SGHKS and CDR2 is YYEKEE (reference sequence). The CDR3 sequence is 13 residues long. Trimming stripped 0 bases from V and 4 bases from J, with 7 bases between. CDR3 region: CASSLGRGTEAFF. The CDR3 DNA follows: TGTGCCAGCAGCTTGGGTCGGGGCACTGAAGCTTTCTTT.

CDR3 bases: TGTGCCAGCAGCCCAGGTCGGGACAGGGGTCTTGGGGAGACCCAGTACTTC. It encodes CASSPGRDRGLGETQYF. V gene TRBV28 combines with J gene TRBJ2-5; 10 nucleotides agree with TRBD1. Losses at the gene ends were 6 bases for V and 5 bases for J; bases not matched to a gene: 15. CDR3 size: 17 residues. From germline, CDR1 is MDHEN and CDR2 SYDVKM.

V usage is TRBV9 and J usage is TRBJ2-1; 9 bases match TRBD1. Trimming at V came to 0 bases and at J to 4 bases, leaving 11 bases not matched to a gene. Germline assignment: CDR1 SGDLS and CDR2 YYNGEE. The CDR3 has 18 amino acids. CDR3 region: CASSVVGGGQGSYNEQFF. CDR3 in DNA: TGTGCCAGCAGCGTAGTAGGTGGGGGACAGGGATCTTACAATGAGCAGTTCTTC.

The rearrangement links TRBV29-1 to TRBJ2-1; D may be TRBD2 (5 bases). The CDR3 has 17 amino acids. Trimming removed 0 bases at V and 0 bases at J, with 15 bases between. In germline, CDR1 is SQVTM, CDR2 ANQGSEA. CDR3 residues: CSVEDPRTASSYNEQFF. As DNA, the CDR3 is TGCAGCGTTGAAGATCCCCGGACTGCCTCCTCCTACAATGAGCAGTTCTTC.

In its sample, this clone was seen once. The V gene is TRBV28, the J gene TRBJ1-2; 9 positions agree with TRBD1. CDR1 and CDR2 (germline): MDHEN, SYDVKM. The CDR3 has 14 amino acids. Trimming took 6 bases from V and 3 from J; bases not matched to a gene: 5. The CDR3 DNA reads TGTGCCAGCAGCCGACAGGGGGACTACTATGGCTACACCTTC. It yields the protein CASSRQGDYYGYTF.

The rearrangement uses TRBV5-6 and TRBJ1-2; no definite D call. The CDR3 spans 12 residues. Trimming removed 3 bases from V and 5 bases from J, with 8 bases in between. From germline, CDR1 is SGHDT and CDR2 YYEEEE. CDR3 loop: CASSSSLYGYTF. For the CDR3, the DNA is TGTGCCAGCAGCTCGAGCTTATATGGCTACACCTTC.

This clone appeared once. J is TRBJ1-3 and V is TRBV28; D ambiguous. CDR1 MDHEN and CDR2 SYDVKM come from the germline V gene. The CDR3 contains 15 residues. V lost 6 bases and J 0 bases, leaving 12 bases between the germline ends. CDR3 residues: CASRGDTFSGNTIYF. The CDR3 DNA reads TGTGCCAGCAGGGGAGACACCTTCTCTGGAAACACCATATATTTT.

V is TRBV28 and J is TRBJ2-7, with 10 positions matching TRBD1. Germline assignment: CDR1 MDHEN and CDR2 SYDVKM. Unmatched junction bases numbered 5, after V lost 1 base and J lost 2 bases. This CDR3 contains 16 residues. The CDR3 nucleotides are TGTGCCAGCAGTTTATTAGGAGGACAGGGGGCCTACGAGCAGTACTTC. The encoded protein is CASSLLGGQGAYEQYF.

V is TRBV9 and J is TRBJ2-7; 8 nucleotides align to TRBD2. Germline assignment: CDR1 SGDLS and CDR2 YYNGEE. The CDR3 is 13 residues long. Trimming cost V 0 bases and J 7 bases; bases outside gene matches: 3. The CDR3 is CASSVALAEEQYF. As DNA, the CDR3 is TGTGCCAGCAGCGTAGCACTAGCGGAGGAGCAGTACTTC.

The V call is TRBV9, the J call TRBJ2-2, with TRBD2 as a possible D gene (5 bases). CDR1 is SGDLS, CDR2 YYNGEE, per germline. This CDR3 contains 14 residues. Trimming cost V 0 bases and J 6 bases, with 9 bases left between them. The chain's CDR3 is CASSVVGSAGELFF. DNA of the CDR3: TGTGCCAGCAGCGTAGTGGGTAGCGCCGGGGAGCTGTTTTTT.

This rearrangement joins TRBV23-1 to TRBJ1-1, with 10 positions matching TRBD1. TRBV23-1 is an ORF for which the function is uncertain. This CDR3 contains 16 residues. With 3 bases clipped from V and 0 bases from J, the junction kept 4 bases outside the gene matches. DNA for the CDR3: TGCGCCAGCAGTCATTCCGGGACAGGGGTGAACACTGAAGCTTTCTTT. Encoded protein: CASSHSGTGVNTEAFF.

J is TRBJ1-6 and V is TRBV7-9; the D is unclear. Germline CDR1 SEHNR, CDR2 FQNEAQ (reference sequence). This CDR3 is 14 amino acids long. Trimming stripped 5 bases from V and 0 bases from J, with 5 bases between. Here the CDR3 DNA reads TGTGCCAGCAGCCAGAGCTCCTATAATTCACCCCTCCACTTT. Protein: CASSQSSYNSPLHF.

Comments on this clone: The junction does not match germline at one end; this may be a read error. The chain couples TRBV5-8 to TRBJ1-2; 10 nucleotides line up with TRBD1. Germline CDR1 SGHTS, CDR2 YDEGEE. The CDR3 extends over 14 amino acids. The CDR3 DNA reads TGTGCCAGCAGCGATCCCGGGACAGGGGTCCTCGGTGCCTTC. It yields the protein CASSDPGTGVLGAF. Full variable domain (missing parts from reference TRBV5-8 and TRBJ1-2): EAGVTQSPTHLIKTRGQQATLRCSPISGHTSVYWYQQALGLGLQFLLWYDEGEERNRGNFPPRFSGRQFPNYSSELNVNALELEDSALYLCASSDPGTGVLGAFGSGTRLTVV.

This clone was recorded a few times. The V gene is TRBV5-1, the J gene TRBJ1-5; TRBD1 is a possible D gene (5 bases). V lost 0 bases and J lost 3, with 10 bases in between. Germline V lookup: CDR1 SGHRS, CDR2 YFSETQ. This CDR3 is 15 amino acids long. CDR3 nucleotides: TGCGCCAGCAGCTTGGTTGGGGGTTACAATCAGCCCCAGCATTTT. Translating gives CASSLVGGYNQPQHF.

This chain joins TRBV7-6 and TRBJ2-3; 9 nucleotides align to TRBD1. J gave up 3 bases and V 3 bases, and 1 base lay outside the gene matches. Germline values: CDR1 SGHVS, CDR2 FNYEAQ. CDR3 length: 14 amino acids. The CDR3 bases are TGTGCCAGCAGCTTGGGACAGGGAACAGATACGCAGTATTTT. It yields the protein CASSLGQGTDTQYF.

The chain carries TRBV28 and TRBJ2-5; 8 bases fit TRBD1. Per the germline V gene, CDR1 is MDHEN and CDR2 is SYDVKM. V gave up 5 bases and J gave up 1 base; unmatched junction bases: 6. The CDR3 contains 15 residues. The CDR3 is CASSDPGQGQETQYF. The CDR3 coding sequence is TGTGCCAGCAGTGACCCCGGACAGGGCCAAGAGACCCAGTACTTC. Complete variable domain (other parts from reference TRBV28 and TRBJ2-5): DVKVTQSSRYLVKRTGEKVFLECVQDMDHENMFWYRQDPGLGLRLIYFSYDVKMKEKGDIPEGYSVSREKKERFSLILESASTNQTSMYLCASSDPGQGQETQYFGPGTRLLVL.

This clone was seen more than once but under ten times. This chain links TRBV7-2 with TRBJ1-2, with 7 bases that match TRBD1. The CDR3 length is 14 residues. V shed 0 bases, J shed 4 bases, and the junction held 2 bases outside the gene matches. Germline lookup yields CDR1 SGHTA and CDR2 FQGNSA. In DNA, the CDR3 is TGTGCCAGCAGCTTAGCGGGACAGAGCTATGGCTACACCTTC. It is translated as CASSLAGQSYGYTF.

This clone is classed as large. This chain joins TRBV13 and TRBJ1-3, with TRBD1 matching over 7 bases. V dropped 5 bases and J dropped 5; count of bases not matched to a gene: 9. Germline V gene lookup returns CDR1 PRHDT and CDR2 FYEKMQ (reference sequence). The length of the CDR3 is 15 residues. This chain's CDR3 is CASSPDRDGRNTIYF. The CDR3 DNA reads TGTGCCAGCAGCCCTGACAGGGACGGGCGAAACACCATATATTTT.